This entry describes one T cell receptor (beta chain). The data were produced by immunoSEQ multiplex PCR, yet TCRdb's version contains in-frame clones alone and is incomplete. The sample has approximately 170,000 clones, 91% seen once. The data derive from a study of control samples from healthy donors and cancer patients. V shed 2 bases and J shed 0 bases, with 5 bases lying between them. The length of the CDR3 is 14 residues. Germline V gives CDR1 SNHLY, CDR2 FYNNEI. This receptor was taken from a woman in her thirties in good health. The J gene is TRBJ1-5, the V gene TRBV2; D remains unclear. Sequencing was done on a sample of blood. CDR3 DNA sequence: TGTGCCAGCAGTGAACGGCATAGCAATCAGCCCCAGCATTTT. Its protein is CASSERHSNQPQHF.